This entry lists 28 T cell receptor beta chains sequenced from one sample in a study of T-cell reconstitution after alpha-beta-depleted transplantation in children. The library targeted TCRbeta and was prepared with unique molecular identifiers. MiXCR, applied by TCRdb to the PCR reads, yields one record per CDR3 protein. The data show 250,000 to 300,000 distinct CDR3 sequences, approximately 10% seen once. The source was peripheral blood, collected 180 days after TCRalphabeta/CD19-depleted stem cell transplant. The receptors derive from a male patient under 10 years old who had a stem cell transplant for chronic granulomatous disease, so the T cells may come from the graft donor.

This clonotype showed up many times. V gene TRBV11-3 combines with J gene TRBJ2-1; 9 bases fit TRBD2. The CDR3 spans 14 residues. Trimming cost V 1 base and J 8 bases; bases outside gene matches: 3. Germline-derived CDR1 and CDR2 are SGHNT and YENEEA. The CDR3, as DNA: TGTGCCAGCAGCTTAGGTGTAGCGGGAGATGAGCAGTTCTTC. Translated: CASSLGVAGDEQFF.

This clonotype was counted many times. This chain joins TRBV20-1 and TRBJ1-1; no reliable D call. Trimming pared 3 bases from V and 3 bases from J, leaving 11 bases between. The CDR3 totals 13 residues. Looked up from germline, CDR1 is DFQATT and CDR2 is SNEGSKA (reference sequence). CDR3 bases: TGCAGTGCTAGGGAATTCTGGGACACTGAAGCTTTCTTT. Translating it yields CSAREFWDTEAFF.

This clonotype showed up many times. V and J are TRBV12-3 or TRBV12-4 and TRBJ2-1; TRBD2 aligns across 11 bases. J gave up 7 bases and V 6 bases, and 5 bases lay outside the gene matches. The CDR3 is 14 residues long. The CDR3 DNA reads TGTGCCAGCAGCCCCCGGACTAGCGGGAATGAGCAGTTCTTC. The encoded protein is CASSPRTSGNEQFF.

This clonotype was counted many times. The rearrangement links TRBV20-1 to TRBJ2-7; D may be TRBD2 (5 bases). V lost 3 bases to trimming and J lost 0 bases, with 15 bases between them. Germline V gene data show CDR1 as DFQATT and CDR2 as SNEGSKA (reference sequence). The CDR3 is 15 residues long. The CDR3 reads CSASLHGLSSYEQYF. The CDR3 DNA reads TGCAGTGCTAGCCTCCACGGACTGAGCTCCTACGAGCAGTACTTC.

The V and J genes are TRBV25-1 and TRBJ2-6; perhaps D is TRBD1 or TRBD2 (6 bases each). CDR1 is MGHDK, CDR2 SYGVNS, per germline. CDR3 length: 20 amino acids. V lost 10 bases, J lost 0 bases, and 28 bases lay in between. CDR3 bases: TGTGCCATGAGCCCCGTCACCGGGGGCCTACTGGGCTCTGGGGCCAACGTCCTGACTTTC. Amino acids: CAMSPVTGGLLGSGANVLTF.

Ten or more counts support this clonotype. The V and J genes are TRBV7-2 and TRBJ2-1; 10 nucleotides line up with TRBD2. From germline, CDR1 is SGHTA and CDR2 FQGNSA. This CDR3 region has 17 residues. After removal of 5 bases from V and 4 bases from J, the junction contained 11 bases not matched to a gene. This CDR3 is CASSTSGLAIWYNEQFF. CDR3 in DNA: TGTGCCAGCAGCACCTCGGGACTAGCGATTTGGTACAATGAGCAGTTCTTC. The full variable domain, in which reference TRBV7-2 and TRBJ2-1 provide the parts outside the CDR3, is GAGVSQSPSNKVTEKGKDVELRCDPISGHTALYWYRQSLGQGLEFLIYFQGNSAPDKSGLPSDRFSAERTGGSVSTLTIQRTQQEDSAVYLCASSTSGLAIWYNEQFFGPGTRLTVL.

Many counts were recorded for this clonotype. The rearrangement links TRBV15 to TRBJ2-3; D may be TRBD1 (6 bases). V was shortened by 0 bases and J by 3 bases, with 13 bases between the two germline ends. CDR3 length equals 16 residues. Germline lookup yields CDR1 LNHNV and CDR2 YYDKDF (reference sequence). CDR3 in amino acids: CATSRDWARGTDTQYF. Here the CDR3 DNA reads TGTGCCACCAGCAGAGACTGGGCCAGGGGAACAGATACGCAGTATTTT.

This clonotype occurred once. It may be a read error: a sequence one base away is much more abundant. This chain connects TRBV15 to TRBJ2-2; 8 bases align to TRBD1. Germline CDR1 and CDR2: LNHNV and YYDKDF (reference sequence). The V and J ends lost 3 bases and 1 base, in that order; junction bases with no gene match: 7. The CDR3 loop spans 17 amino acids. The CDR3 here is CATSSGMTGENTGELFF. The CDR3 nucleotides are TGTGCCACCAGCAGTGGTATGACAGGGGAGAACACCGGGGAGCTGTTTTTT.

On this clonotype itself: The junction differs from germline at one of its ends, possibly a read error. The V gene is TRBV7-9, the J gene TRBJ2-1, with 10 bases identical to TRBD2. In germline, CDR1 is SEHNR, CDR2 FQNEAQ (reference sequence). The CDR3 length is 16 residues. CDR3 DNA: TGTGCCGGCAGCCCCCCAGGCCTAGCGGGGGTTAATGAGCAGTTCTTC. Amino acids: CAGSPPGLAGVNEQFF.

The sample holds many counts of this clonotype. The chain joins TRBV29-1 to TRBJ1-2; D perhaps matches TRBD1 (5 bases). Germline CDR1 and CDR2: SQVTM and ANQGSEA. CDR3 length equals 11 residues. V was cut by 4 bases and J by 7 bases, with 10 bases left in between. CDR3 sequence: CSVGRAGGYTF. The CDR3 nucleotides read TGCAGCGTTGGCAGGGCCGGTGGCTACACCTTC.

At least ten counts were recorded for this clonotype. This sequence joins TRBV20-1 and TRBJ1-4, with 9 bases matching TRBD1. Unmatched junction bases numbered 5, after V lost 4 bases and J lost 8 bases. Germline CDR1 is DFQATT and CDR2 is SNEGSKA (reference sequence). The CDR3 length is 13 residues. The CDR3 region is CSANRGQGEKLFF. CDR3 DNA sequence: TGCAGTGCTAACAGGGGGCAGGGAGAAAAACTGTTTTTT.

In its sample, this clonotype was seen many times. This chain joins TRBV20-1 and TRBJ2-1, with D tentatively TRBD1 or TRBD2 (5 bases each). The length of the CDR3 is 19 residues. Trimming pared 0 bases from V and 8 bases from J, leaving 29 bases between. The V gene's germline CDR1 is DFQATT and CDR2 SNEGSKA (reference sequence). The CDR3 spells CSARDRPFRGRRQSHEQFF. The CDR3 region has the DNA TGCAGTGCTAGAGATCGCCCCTTCCGGGGACGCCGACAATCTCATGAGCAGTTCTTC.

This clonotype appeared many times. The CDR3 loop reads CASSFSTGGDIQYF. The CDR3 coding sequence is TGTGCCAGCAGTTTTTCGACGGGGGGAGACATTCAGTACTTC. V and J are TRBV28 and TRBJ2-4; 7 bases match TRBD2. The germline V gene encodes CDR1 MDHEN and CDR2 SYDVKM. Losses at the gene ends were 3 bases for V and 8 bases for J; bases not matched to a gene: 7. This CDR3 contains 14 residues.

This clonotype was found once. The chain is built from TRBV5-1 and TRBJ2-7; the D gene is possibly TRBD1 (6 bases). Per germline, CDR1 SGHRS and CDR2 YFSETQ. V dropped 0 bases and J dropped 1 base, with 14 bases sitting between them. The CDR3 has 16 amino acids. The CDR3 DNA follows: TGCGCCAGCAGCTTGGCCGGGACACTGAAATCCTACGAGCAGTACTTC. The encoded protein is CASSLAGTLKSYEQYF.

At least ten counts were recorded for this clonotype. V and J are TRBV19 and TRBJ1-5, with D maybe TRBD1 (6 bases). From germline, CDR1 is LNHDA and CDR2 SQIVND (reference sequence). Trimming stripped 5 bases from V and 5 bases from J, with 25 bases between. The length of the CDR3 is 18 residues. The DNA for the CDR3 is TGTGCCAGTAGTCCAAGGACAGAACGGTCTTTCAGGGATCAGCCCCAGCATTTT. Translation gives CASSPRTERSFRDQPQHF.

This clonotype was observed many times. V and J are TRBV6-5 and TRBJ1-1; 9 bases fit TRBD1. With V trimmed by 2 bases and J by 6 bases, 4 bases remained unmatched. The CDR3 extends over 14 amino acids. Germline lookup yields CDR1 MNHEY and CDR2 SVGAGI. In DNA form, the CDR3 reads TGTGCCAGCAGTTACGGGACAGGGTTCCCTGAAGCTTTCTTT. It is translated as CASSYGTGFPEAFF.

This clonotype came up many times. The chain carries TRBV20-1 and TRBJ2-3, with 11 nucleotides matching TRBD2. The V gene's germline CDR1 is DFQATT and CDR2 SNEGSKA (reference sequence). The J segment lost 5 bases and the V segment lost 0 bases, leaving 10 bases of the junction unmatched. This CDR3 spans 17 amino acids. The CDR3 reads CSARDESSGGREDTQYF. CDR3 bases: TGCAGTGCTAGAGATGAGTCTAGCGGGGGGCGGGAAGATACGCAGTATTTT.

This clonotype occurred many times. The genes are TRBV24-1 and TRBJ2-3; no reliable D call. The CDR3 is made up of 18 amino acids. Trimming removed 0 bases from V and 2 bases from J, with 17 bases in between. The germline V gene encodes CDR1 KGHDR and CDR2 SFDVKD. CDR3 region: CATSDLHGSISNTDTQYF. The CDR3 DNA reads TGTGCCACCAGTGATTTGCATGGCAGCATTAGCAACACAGATACGCAGTATTTT.

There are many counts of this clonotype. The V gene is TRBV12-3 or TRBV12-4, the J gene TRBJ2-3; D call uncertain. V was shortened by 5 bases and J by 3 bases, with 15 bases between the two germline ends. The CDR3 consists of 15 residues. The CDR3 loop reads CASSITRLGTDTQYF. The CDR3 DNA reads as TGTGCCAGCAGTATCACCCGGTTGGGTACAGATACGCAGTATTTT.

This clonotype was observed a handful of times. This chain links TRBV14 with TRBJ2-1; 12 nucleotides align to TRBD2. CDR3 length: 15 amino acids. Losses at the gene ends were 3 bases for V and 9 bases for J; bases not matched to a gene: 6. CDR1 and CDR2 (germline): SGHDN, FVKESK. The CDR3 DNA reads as TGTGCCAGCAGCCATAGACTAGCGGGAGTGGGTGAGCAGTTCTTC. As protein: CASSHRLAGVGEQFF.

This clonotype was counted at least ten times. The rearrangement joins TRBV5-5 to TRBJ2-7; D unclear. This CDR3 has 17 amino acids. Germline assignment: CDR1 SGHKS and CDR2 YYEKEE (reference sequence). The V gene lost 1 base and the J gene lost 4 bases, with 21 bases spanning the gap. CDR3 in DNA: TGTGCCAGCAGCTTGACGAGGACCGTTGCTCACCTTTACGAGCAGTACTTC. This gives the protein CASSLTRTVAHLYEQYF.

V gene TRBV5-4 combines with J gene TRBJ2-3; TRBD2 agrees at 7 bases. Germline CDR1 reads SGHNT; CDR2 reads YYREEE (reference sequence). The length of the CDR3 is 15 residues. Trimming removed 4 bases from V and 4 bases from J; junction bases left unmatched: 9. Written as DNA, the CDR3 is TGTGCCAGCAGCCCCCCGACTAGCTCTCCAGATACGCAGTATTTT. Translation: CASSPPTSSPDTQYF.

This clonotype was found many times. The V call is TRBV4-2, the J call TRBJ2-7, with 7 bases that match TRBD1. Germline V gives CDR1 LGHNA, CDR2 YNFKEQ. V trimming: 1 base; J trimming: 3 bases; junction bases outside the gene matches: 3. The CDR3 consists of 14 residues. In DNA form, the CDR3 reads TGTGCCAGCAGCCAAGGGGACAGTGTCTACGAGCAGTACTTC. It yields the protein CASSQGDSVYEQYF.

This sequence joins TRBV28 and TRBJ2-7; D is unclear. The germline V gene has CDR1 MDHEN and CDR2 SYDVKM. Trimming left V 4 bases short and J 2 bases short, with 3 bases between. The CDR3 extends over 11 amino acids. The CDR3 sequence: CASSWAYEQYF. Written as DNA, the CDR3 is TGTGCCAGCAGTTGGGCCTACGAGCAGTACTTC.

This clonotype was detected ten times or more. CDR3: CSVYFRELGTDTQYF. DNA for the CDR3: TGCAGCGTTTACTTCCGGGAGCTAGGCACAGATACGCAGTATTTT. This rearrangement joins TRBV29-1 to TRBJ2-3; D perhaps matches TRBD2 (6 bases). This CDR3 spans 15 amino acids. Germline lookup yields CDR1 SQVTM and CDR2 ANQGSEA. Deletions cut 5 bases from V and 1 base from J, with 16 bases between.

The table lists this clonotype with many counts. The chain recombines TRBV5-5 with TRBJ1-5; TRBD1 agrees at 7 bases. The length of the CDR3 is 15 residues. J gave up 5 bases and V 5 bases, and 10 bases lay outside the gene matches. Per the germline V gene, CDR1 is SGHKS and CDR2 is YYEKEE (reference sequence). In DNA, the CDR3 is TGTGCCAGCAGACGTAACAGGGGCGAAGATCAGCCCCAGCATTTT. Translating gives CASRRNRGEDQPQHF.

The CDR3 coding sequence is TGCAGTGCGCCCGGGTTTTCCCCCCCAGATTCGAATTTCTTCTACTCGTTCTTC. It yields the protein CSAPGFSPPDSNFFYSFF. The V call is TRBV20-1, the J call TRBJ2-1; no definite D call. The CDR3 is 18 residues long. The V and J ends lost 6 bases and 15 bases respectively, with 39 bases between them. Per the germline V gene, CDR1 is DFQATT and CDR2 is SNEGSKA (reference sequence).

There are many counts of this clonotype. The DNA of the CDR3 is TGCAGCTCGGAGGCGTACGGGGAGCTGTTTTTT. As protein: CSSEAYGELFF. The gene calls are TRBV29-1 and TRBJ2-2; a possible D gene is TRBD2 (5 bases). From germline, CDR1 is SQVTM and CDR2 ANQGSEA. The germline V and J ends were trimmed by 8 bases and 7 bases, with 11 bases remaining between them. The CDR3 has 11 residues.